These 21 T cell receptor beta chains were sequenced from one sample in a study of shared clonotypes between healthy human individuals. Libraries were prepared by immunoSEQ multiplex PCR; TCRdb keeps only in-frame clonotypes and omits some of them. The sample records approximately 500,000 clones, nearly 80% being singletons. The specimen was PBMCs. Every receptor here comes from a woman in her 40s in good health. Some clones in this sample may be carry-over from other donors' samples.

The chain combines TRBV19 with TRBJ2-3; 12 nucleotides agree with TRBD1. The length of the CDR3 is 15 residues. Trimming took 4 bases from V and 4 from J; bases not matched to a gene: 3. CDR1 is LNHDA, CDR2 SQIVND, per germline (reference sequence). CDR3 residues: CASSRDRGRPDTQYF. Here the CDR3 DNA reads TGTGCCAGTAGTAGGGACAGGGGGCGCCCAGATACGCAGTATTTT.

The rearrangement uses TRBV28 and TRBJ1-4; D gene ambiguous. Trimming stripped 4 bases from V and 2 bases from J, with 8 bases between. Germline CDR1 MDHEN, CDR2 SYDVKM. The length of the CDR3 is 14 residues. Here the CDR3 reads CASSSAATNEKLFF. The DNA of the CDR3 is TGTGCCAGCAGTTCCGCGGCGACTAATGAAAAACTGTTTTTT.

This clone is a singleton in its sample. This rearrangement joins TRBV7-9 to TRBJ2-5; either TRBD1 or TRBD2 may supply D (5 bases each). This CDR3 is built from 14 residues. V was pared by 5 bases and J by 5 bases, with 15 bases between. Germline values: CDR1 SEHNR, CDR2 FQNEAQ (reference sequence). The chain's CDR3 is CASSPLGRGETQYF. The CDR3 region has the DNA TGTGCCAGCAGCCCCCTTGGCCGGGGCGAGACCCAGTACTTC.

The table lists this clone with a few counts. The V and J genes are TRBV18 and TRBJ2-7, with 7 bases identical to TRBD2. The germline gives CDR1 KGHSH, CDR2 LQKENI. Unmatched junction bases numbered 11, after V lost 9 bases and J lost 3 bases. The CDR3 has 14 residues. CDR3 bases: TGTGCCAGTTCATTGCCCGGGAGGTTCTACGAGCAGTACTTC. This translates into CASSLPGRFYEQYF.

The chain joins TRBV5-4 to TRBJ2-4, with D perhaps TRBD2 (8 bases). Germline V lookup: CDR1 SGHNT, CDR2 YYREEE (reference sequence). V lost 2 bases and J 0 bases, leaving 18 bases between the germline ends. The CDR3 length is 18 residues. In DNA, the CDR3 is TGTGCCAGCAGCTTAAGCGGGAGTAAGGGGGCAGCCAAAAACATTCAGTACTTC. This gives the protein CASSLSGSKGAAKNIQYF.

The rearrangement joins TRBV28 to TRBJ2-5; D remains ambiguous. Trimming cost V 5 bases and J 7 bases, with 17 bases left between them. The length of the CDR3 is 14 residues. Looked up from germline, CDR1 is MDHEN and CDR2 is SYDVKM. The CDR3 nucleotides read TGTGCCAGCAGTCTTGTGCCCCAACGAGCGACCCAGTACTTC. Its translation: CASSLVPQRATQYF.

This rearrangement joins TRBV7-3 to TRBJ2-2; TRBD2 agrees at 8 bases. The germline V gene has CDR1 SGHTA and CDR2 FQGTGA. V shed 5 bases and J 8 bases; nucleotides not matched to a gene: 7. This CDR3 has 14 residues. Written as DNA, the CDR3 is TGTGCCAGCAGCCCGGGACTAGTTGTTGGGGAGCTGTTTTTT. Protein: CASSPGLVVGELFF.

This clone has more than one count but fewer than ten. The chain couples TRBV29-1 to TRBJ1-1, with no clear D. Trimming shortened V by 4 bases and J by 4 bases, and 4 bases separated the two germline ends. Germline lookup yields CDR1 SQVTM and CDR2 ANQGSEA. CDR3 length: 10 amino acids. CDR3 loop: CSVVGTEAFF. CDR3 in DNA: TGCAGCGTTGTGGGCACTGAAGCTTTCTTT.

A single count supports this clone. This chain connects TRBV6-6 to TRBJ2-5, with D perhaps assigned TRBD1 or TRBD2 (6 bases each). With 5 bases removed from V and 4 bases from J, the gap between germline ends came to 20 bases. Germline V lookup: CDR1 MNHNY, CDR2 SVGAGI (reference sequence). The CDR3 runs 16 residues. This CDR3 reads CASSRQRGGQLETQYF. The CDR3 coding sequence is TGTGCCAGCAGTCGCCAGCGTGGGGGGCAGCTAGAGACCCAGTACTTC.

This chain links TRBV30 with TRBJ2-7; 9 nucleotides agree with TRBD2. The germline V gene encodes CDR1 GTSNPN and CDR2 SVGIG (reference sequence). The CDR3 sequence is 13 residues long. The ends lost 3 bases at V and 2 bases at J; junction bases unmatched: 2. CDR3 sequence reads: CAWRSSGTYEQYF. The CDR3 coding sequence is TGTGCCTGGAGGTCTAGCGGGACCTACGAGCAGTACTTC.

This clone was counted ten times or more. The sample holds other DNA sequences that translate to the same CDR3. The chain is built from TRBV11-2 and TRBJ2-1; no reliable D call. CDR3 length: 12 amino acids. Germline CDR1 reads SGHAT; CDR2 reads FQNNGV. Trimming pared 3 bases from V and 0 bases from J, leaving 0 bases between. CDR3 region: CASSFSYNEQFF. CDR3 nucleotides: TGTGCCAGCAGCTTCTCCTACAATGAGCAGTTCTTC.

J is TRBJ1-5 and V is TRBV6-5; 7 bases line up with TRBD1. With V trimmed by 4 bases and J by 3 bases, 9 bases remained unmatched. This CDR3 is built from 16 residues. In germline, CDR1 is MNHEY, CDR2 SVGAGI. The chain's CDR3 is CASSSLSGGDNQPQHF. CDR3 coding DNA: TGTGCCAGCAGTTCGTTGTCAGGGGGGGACAATCAGCCCCAGCATTTT.

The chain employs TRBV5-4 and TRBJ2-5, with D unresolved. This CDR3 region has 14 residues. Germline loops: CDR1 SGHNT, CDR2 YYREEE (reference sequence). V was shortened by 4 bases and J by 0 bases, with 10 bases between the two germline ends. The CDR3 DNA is TGTGCCAGCAGCCCGAACTTGTACCAAGAGACCCAGTACTTC. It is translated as CASSPNLYQETQYF.

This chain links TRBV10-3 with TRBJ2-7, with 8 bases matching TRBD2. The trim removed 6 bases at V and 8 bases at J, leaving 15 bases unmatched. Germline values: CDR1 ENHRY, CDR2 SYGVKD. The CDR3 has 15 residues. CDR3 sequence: CAISGEGTRSPKQYF. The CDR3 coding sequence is TGTGCCATCAGCGGGGAAGGGACTAGATCTCCGAAGCAGTACTTC.

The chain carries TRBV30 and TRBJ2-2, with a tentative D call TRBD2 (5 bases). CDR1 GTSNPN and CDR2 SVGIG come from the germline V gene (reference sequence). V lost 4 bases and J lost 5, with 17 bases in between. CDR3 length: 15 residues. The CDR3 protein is CAWTRGGPGTGELFF. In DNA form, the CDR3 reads TGTGCCTGGACCCGGGGTGGGCCTGGGACCGGGGAGCTGTTTTTT.

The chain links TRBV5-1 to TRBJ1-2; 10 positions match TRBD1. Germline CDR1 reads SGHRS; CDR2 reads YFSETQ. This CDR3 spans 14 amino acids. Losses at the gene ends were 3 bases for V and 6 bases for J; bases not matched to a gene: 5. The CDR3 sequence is CASSSGQGGDGYTF. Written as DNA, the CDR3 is TGCGCCAGCAGCTCAGGACAGGGGGGTGATGGCTACACCTTC.

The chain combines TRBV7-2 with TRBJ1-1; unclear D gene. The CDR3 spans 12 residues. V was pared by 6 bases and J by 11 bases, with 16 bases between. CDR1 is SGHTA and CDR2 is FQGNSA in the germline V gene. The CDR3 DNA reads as TGTGCCAGCAGTGCAACCGGCAGTGGTGCTTTCTTT. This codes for CASSATGSGAFF.

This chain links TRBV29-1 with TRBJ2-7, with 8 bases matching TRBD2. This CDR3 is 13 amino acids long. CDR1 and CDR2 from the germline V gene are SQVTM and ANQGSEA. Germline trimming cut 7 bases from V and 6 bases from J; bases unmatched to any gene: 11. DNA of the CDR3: TGCAGCGCCTCGGGAGGGCCTCCCCTCGAGCAGTACTTC. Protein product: CSASGGPPLEQYF.

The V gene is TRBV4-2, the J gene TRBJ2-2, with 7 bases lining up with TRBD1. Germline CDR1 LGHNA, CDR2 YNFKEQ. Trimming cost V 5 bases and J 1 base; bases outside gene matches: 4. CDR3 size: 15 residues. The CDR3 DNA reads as TGTGCCAGCAGCAGAAGGACAGGGAACACCGGGGAGCTGTTTTTT. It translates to CASSRRTGNTGELFF.

The CDR3 nucleotides are TGCGCCAGCAGTGAGTTTGTCGGGGTATACAATGAGCAGTTCTTC. Protein: CASSEFVGVYNEQFF. This chain connects TRBV10-1 to TRBJ2-1, with D perhaps TRBD2 (5 bases). Between the trimmed V and J ends, which lost 1 base and 4 bases, there was a span of 11 bases. Germline CDR1 and CDR2: WNHNN and SYGVQD (reference sequence). This CDR3 has 15 amino acids.

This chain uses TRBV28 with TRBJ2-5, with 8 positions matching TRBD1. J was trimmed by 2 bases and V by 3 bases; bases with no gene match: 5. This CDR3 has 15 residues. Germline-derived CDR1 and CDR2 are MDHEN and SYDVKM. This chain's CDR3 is CASSFGGTGQETQYF. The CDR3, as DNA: TGTGCCAGCAGTTTTGGTGGGACAGGTCAAGAGACCCAGTACTTC. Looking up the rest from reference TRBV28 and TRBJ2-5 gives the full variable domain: DVKVTQSSRYLVKRTGEKVFLECVQDMDHENMFWYRQDPGLGLRLIYFSYDVKMKEKGDIPEGYSVSREKKERFSLILESASTNQTSMYLCASSFGGTGQETQYFGPGTRLLVL.